The rows below give T cell receptor beta chains drawn from one sample of a study of cytomegalovirus exposure and HLA in healthy donors. TCRdb keeps only in-frame clones here, not all; method: immunoSEQ multiplex PCR. The data show 150,000 to 200,000 clones, with approximately 85% seen just once and 1.5% to 2% held by the top ten. The sequencing sample was made of PBMCs. All receptors come from a man between 18 and 29 years old in good health and CMV-seronegative. The CDR3 runs from the conserved cysteine through the conserved F or W. A D gene is named only where the DNA matches it firmly.

>-|TRBJ1-1|TRBV27
CASSMTSGYMNTEAFF
>TRBD2|TRBJ2-1|TRBV4-3
CASSQDPGDYLSYNEQFF
>-|TRBJ2-5|TRBV6-6
CASSYFTGTNQETQYF
>TRBD1|TRBJ1-2|TRBV6-1
CAGQLQGTGYGYTF
>TRBD2|TRBJ2-3|TRBV19
CASSNYVGLGSDTQYF
>-|TRBJ1-4|TRBV27
CASSLSGGSGGNEKLFF
>-|TRBJ1-2|TRBV5-4
CASRQDRGFDYGYTF
>TRBD1|TRBJ2-2|TRBV4-3
CASSPGTGGRTGELFF
>TRBD1|TRBJ2-1|TRBV19
CASSGTGVNEQFF
>-|TRBJ1-4|TRBV7-9
CASSTRTSNEKLFF
>-|TRBJ1-6|TRBV21-1
CASKIGQGNSPLHF